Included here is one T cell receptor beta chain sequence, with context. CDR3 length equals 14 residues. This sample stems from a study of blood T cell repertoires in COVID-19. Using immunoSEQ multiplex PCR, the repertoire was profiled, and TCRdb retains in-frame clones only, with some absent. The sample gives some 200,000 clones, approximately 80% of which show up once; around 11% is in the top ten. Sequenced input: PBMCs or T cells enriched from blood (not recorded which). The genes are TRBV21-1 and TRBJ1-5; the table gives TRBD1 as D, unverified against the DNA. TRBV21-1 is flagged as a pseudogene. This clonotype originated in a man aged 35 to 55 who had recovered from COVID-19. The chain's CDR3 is CASSRPGGSQPQHF. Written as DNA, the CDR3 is TGTGCCAGCAGCAGACCAGGGGGATCTCAGCCCCAGCATTTT.